This TCR beta chain was profiled in a study of T-cell memory formation after mild COVID-19. On the study more broadly: Clusters of TCRs were largely donor specific.

CDR3 length equals 14 residues. Per the germline V gene, CDR1 is MNHEY and CDR2 is SVGAGI. Trimming cost V 2 bases and J 4 bases, with 11 bases left between them. In this sample, this clonotype turned up a few times. Its antigen is as yet unknown. TCRdb analysed the 5' RACE reads with MiXCR anew, one entry per CDR3 protein. In the table there are just over 350,000 distinct CDR3 sequences, about an eighth of which are singletons. The study's findings and limits: For contracting clones, CD4+ ones sat mainly in CM and EM, CD8+ in EMRA. Prior to infection, memory already included some responding clones, suggesting cross-reactive memory joined.

This clonotype was obtained from a young man who had mild COVID-19 (a few samples of this study predate the infection). Cell type and time point are not known. The V call is TRBV6-5, the J call TRBJ2-5; D might be TRBD1 or TRBD2, each matching 5 bases. The sample taken for sequencing was PBMCs or a T cell subset sorted from them (not recorded which). The CDR3 sequence is CASSYGDDRETQYF. The CDR3 region has the DNA TGTGCCAGCAGTTACGGGGACGATCGAGAGACCCAGTACTTC.